The 31 T cell receptor beta chains presented below share a single source sample, sequenced in a study of cytomegalovirus exposure and HLA in healthy donors. PCR was performed using 60 Vbeta and 13 Jbeta primers. TCRdb's table, derived via immunoSEQ multiplex PCR, lists solely in-frame clones and lacks some. The top ten hold 6.5% to 8.5% of the sample, which has about 170,000 clones, 80% seen once. The sample consisted of PBMCs. The receptor source for this set is a man aged 30 to 39 in good health and CMV-seropositive.

This clone was detected only a few times. This chain joins TRBV11-2 and TRBJ1-1; no clear D. V shed 1 base and J shed 1 base, with 10 bases lying between them. The CDR3 is 15 residues long. Germline V CDR1 and CDR2: SGHAT, FQNNGV. In nucleotides, the CDR3 is TGTGCCAGCAGCTTAGGCAGAACGGGGAACACTGAAGCTTTCTTT. Protein product: CASSLGRTGNTEAFF.

V is TRBV18 and J is TRBJ1-5, with D possibly TRBD1 on 5 matching bases. Germline CDR1 reads KGHSH; CDR2 reads LQKENI. This CDR3 contains 14 residues. Trimming stripped 3 bases from V and 3 bases from J, with 9 bases between. The CDR3: CASSPQGSNQPQHF. In DNA, the CDR3 is TGTGCCAGCTCACCTCAGGGATCCAATCAGCCCCAGCATTTT.

This chain links TRBV10-2 with TRBJ2-7, with 9 bases lining up with TRBD2. The ends lost 2 bases at V and 2 bases at J; junction bases unmatched: 7. In germline, CDR1 is WSHSY, CDR2 SAAADI. The CDR3 has 16 residues. The CDR3: CASSESGGRVTYEQYF. Here the CDR3 DNA reads TGCGCCAGCAGTGAGAGTGGCGGGAGGGTAACCTACGAGCAGTACTTC.

Concerning this clone itself: In the same sample, other DNA sequences code for this CDR3. The chain uses TRBV9 and TRBJ2-1; weak D call: TRBD1 (6 bases). Germline V lookup: CDR1 SGDLS, CDR2 YYNGEE. The germline V and J ends were trimmed by 0 bases and 1 base, with 8 bases remaining between them. CDR3 length: 15 amino acids. DNA for the CDR3: TGTGCCAGCAGCGTAGCAGGGGTATCCTACAATGAGCAGTTCTTC. It translates to CASSVAGVSYNEQFF.

The chain combines TRBV28 with TRBJ1-4; D unresolved. The CDR3 length is 14 residues. Trimming cost V 8 bases and J 5 bases, with 15 bases left between them. Germline V gene sequence: CDR1 MDHEN, CDR2 SYDVKM. As DNA, the CDR3 is TGTGCCAGCGCCCTCCTAGCCCACAATGAAAAACTGTTTTTT. Translating gives CASALLAHNEKLFF.

The chain links TRBV30 to TRBJ1-1; D possibly corresponds to TRBD1 (5 bases). Looked up from germline, CDR1 is GTSNPN and CDR2 is SVGIG (reference sequence). V lost 4 bases and J 1 base, leaving 19 bases between the germline ends. This CDR3 region has 16 residues. The CDR3 bases are TGTGCCTGGACCCCAAGGTCAGGGTTCCGGAACACTGAAGCTTTCTTT. This gives the protein CAWTPRSGFRNTEAFF.

Only a few counts were recorded for this clone. This chain links TRBV28 with TRBJ1-2; 10 nucleotides line up with TRBD1. J was trimmed by 4 bases and V by 8 bases; bases with no gene match: 7. Germline V gene sequence: CDR1 MDHEN, CDR2 SYDVKM. This CDR3 is built from 14 residues. This chain's CDR3 is CASWTGTGAYGYTF. Written as DNA, the CDR3 is TGTGCCAGCTGGACCGGGACAGGGGCCTATGGCTACACCTTC.

This clone was seen more than once but under ten times. V gene TRBV2 combines with J gene TRBJ2-3, with 9 bases identical to TRBD2. CDR1 is SNHLY, CDR2 FYNNEI, per germline. Trimming cost V 2 bases and J 0 bases; bases outside gene matches: 12. The CDR3 length is 19 residues. CDR3 region: CASSENGPSGIESTDTQYF. The CDR3 bases are TGTGCCAGCAGTGAAAATGGGCCTAGCGGGATAGAGAGCACAGATACGCAGTATTTT.

V gene TRBV6-1 combines with J gene TRBJ2-5; 7 bases agree with TRBD2. Looked up from germline, CDR1 is MNHNS and CDR2 is SASEGT. CDR3 length: 13 amino acids. V dropped 7 bases and J dropped 1; count of bases not matched to a gene: 3. CDR3 loop: CASTGRFQETQYF. CDR3 bases: TGTGCCAGCACCGGGAGGTTCCAAGAGACCCAGTACTTC.

The chain has TRBV5-1 and TRBJ2-3; D not resolved. CDR1 and CDR2 from the germline V gene are SGHRS and YFSETQ. Trimming shortened V by 0 bases and J by 0 bases, and 11 bases separated the two germline ends. The CDR3 sequence is 16 residues long. CDR3 nucleotides: TGCGCCAGCAGCTTGGCAACAGTTATCAGCACAGATACGCAGTATTTT. It is translated as CASSLATVISTDTQYF.

This clone was counted once. The chain uses TRBV11-3 and TRBJ2-7; 15 bases fit TRBD2. Looked up from germline, CDR1 is SGHNT and CDR2 is YENEEA. This CDR3 comprises 19 residues. Trimming cost V 5 bases and J 2 bases; bases outside gene matches: 13. The CDR3, as DNA: TGTGCCAGCAGCCCCCCGGGACTAGCGGGAGGTCCGACTACCTACGAGCAGTACTTC. Residues: CASSPPGLAGGPTTYEQYF.

The rearrangement joins TRBV7-9 to TRBJ2-7; maybe TRBD1 (6 bases). This CDR3 comprises 15 residues. V gave up 4 bases and J gave up 3 bases, with 16 bases separating them. Germline values: CDR1 SEHNR, CDR2 FQNEAQ (reference sequence). Here the CDR3 reads CASSSSFGRGYEQYF. The DNA for the CDR3 is TGTGCCAGCAGCTCGAGCTTTGGCAGGGGCTACGAGCAGTACTTC.

This clone was recorded once. The J gene is TRBJ2-7, the V gene TRBV7-9, with 7 bases matching TRBD1. V was clipped by 5 bases and J by 9 bases; unmatched bases: 13. CDR1 and CDR2 (germline): SEHNR, FQNEAQ (reference sequence). The CDR3 sequence is 14 residues long. The CDR3 here is CASSRLGQHHGQYF. The CDR3 DNA reads TGTGCCAGCAGCCGTCTGGGACAGCACCACGGGCAGTACTTC.

The rearrangement links TRBV7-9 to TRBJ2-6, with TRBD2 as a possible D gene (6 bases). Germline assignment: CDR1 SEHNR and CDR2 FQNEAQ (reference sequence). V lost 5 bases and J lost 0, with 14 bases in between. The CDR3 contains 17 residues. CDR3 DNA: TGTGCCAGCAGCGTCTCCTCCGGGGGCTCTGGGGCCAACGTCCTGACTTTC. This codes for CASSVSSGGSGANVLTF.

The chain carries TRBV7-9 and TRBJ1-4, with unresolved D. The V end lost 7 bases, the J end lost 5 bases, and 11 bases lay between the germline ends. This CDR3 is 13 amino acids long. The germline V gene encodes CDR1 SEHNR and CDR2 FQNEAQ (reference sequence). In nucleotides, the CDR3 is TGTGCCAGCACAGGAAGAATCAATGAAAAACTGTTTTTT. This translates into CASTGRINEKLFF.

This clone was found once. The chain recombines TRBV5-4 with TRBJ1-2; D unresolved. CDR3 length: 13 amino acids. Germline V gene data show CDR1 as SGHNT and CDR2 as YYREEE (reference sequence). The V end was cut by 6 bases, the J end by 4 bases, with 13 bases between. CDR3 DNA sequence: TGTGCCAGCACCAAAGAGAGTACCTATGGCTACACCTTC. Its translation is CASTKESTYGYTF.

The chain couples TRBV30 to TRBJ2-1; 8 nucleotides align to TRBD1. Germline CDR1 and CDR2: GTSNPN and SVGIG (reference sequence). V lost 4 bases and J lost 0; bases outside the gene matches: 8. This CDR3 is built from 16 residues. CDR3: CAWNDGRGPSYNEQFF. CDR3 bases: TGTGCCTGGAATGATGGCAGGGGGCCCTCCTACAATGAGCAGTTCTTC.

The chain has TRBV7-2 and TRBJ2-2; 8 nucleotides agree with TRBD2. Germline V gene lookup returns CDR1 SGHTA and CDR2 FQGNSA. The trim removed 0 bases at V and 2 bases at J, leaving 5 bases unmatched. The CDR3 has 17 amino acids. This CDR3 is CASSLARAGVNTGELFF. CDR3 coding DNA: TGTGCCAGCAGCTTAGCGCGAGCGGGGGTAAACACCGGGGAGCTGTTTTTT.

The CDR3 DNA reads TGTGCCACCAGCAGAGATTGGCCCCGACTAGCAGAAACCGGGGAGCTGTTTTTT. Its translation: CATSRDWPRLAETGELFF. The chain employs TRBV15 and TRBJ2-2; 7 bases line up with TRBD2. The germline V gene has CDR1 LNHNV and CDR2 YYDKDF (reference sequence). CDR3 length equals 18 residues. V shed 0 bases and J 5 bases; nucleotides not matched to a gene: 12.

This chain links TRBV5-4 with TRBJ1-4; D is perhaps TRBD1 (6 bases). This CDR3 comprises 15 residues. Per the germline V gene, CDR1 is SGHNT and CDR2 is YYREEE (reference sequence). V dropped 4 bases and J dropped 1 base, with 11 bases sitting between them. DNA of the CDR3: TGTGCCAGCAGCCAAGCCAGGGGAACTAATGAAAAACTGTTTTTT. Amino acids: CASSQARGTNEKLFF.

This rearrangement joins TRBV30 to TRBJ2-2, with 9 bases lining up with TRBD2. This CDR3 spans 17 amino acids. Germline lookup yields CDR1 GTSNPN and CDR2 SVGIG (reference sequence). V lost 3 bases and J lost 4; bases outside the gene matches: 12. The CDR3 DNA reads TGTGCCTGGAGCGTACGAGGGCTAGCGGGAATCACCGGGGAGCTGTTTTTT. Protein product: CAWSVRGLAGITGELFF.

The chain carries TRBV19 and TRBJ2-5, with 7 bases that match TRBD1. CDR3 size: 16 residues. Losses at the gene ends were 4 bases for V and 0 bases for J; bases not matched to a gene: 8. The V gene's germline CDR1 is LNHDA and CDR2 SQIVND (reference sequence). The CDR3 bases are TGTGCCAGTAGTACCGGCTCCGGGACAGACCAAGAGACCCAGTACTTC. This encodes CASSTGSGTDQETQYF.

This clone came up once. The J gene is TRBJ2-5, the V gene TRBV5-6, with TRBD1 matching 9 bases. V dropped 5 bases and J dropped 6; count of bases not matched to a gene: 11. Per germline, CDR1 SGHDT and CDR2 YYEEEE. CDR3 length: 15 amino acids. CDR3 loop: CASSLRTGARQTQYF. In DNA form, the CDR3 reads TGTGCCAGCAGTTTGCGGACAGGGGCCAGGCAGACCCAGTACTTC.

The V and J genes are TRBV12-5 and TRBJ2-5; D might be TRBD2 (6 bases). The CDR3 length is 14 residues. V gave up 8 bases and J gave up 5 bases, with 18 bases separating them. Germline V gene lookup returns CDR1 LGHNT and CDR2 FRNRAP. CDR3 sequence: CASTPPGADETQYF. The DNA of the CDR3 is TGTGCTAGTACCCCTCCGGGAGCCGATGAGACCCAGTACTTC.

This clone was picked up one time. The rearrangement links TRBV2 to TRBJ1-3; D is uncertain. Germline loops: CDR1 SNHLY, CDR2 FYNNEI. This CDR3 contains 16 residues. Trimming left V 6 bases short and J 2 bases short, with 17 bases between. The CDR3 here is CASRSRPGIPGNTIYF. In nucleotides, the CDR3 is TGTGCCAGCAGGTCGCGCCCGGGGATACCTGGAAACACCATATATTTT.

Of note for this clone: Different DNA sequences within this sample yield the same CDR3. V gene TRBV9 combines with J gene TRBJ2-7; D gene ambiguous. The germline V and J ends were trimmed by 0 bases and 1 base, with 5 bases remaining between them. The germline gives CDR1 SGDLS, CDR2 YYNGEE. The CDR3 length is 13 residues. CDR3 protein: CASSVGDSYEQYF. CDR3 in DNA: TGTGCCAGCAGCGTAGGAGATTCCTACGAGCAGTACTTC.

J is TRBJ2-2 and V is TRBV5-1, with a possible D match to TRBD1 (6 bases). Germline loops: CDR1 SGHRS, CDR2 YFSETQ. The CDR3 sequence is 15 residues long. V was pared by 2 bases and J by 3 bases, with 11 bases between. This chain's CDR3 is CASSFGAGDTGELFF. CDR3 DNA sequence: TGCGCCAGCAGCTTCGGGGCAGGGGACACCGGGGAGCTGTTTTTT.

This rearrangement joins TRBV28 to TRBJ2-5, with a weak D call TRBD1 (6 bases). V lost 2 bases and J 13 bases, leaving 14 bases between the germline ends. The CDR3 is 12 amino acids. From germline, CDR1 is MDHEN and CDR2 SYDVKM. Written as DNA, the CDR3 is TGTGCCAGCAGTTTACGTACAGGGAGATTGTACTTC. Encoded protein: CASSLRTGRLYF.

The chain couples TRBV5-1 to TRBJ1-4; possibly TRBD1 for D (6 bases). Trimming shortened V by 3 bases and J by 3 bases, and 12 bases separated the two germline ends. There are 15 residues in the CDR3. Germline lookup yields CDR1 SGHRS and CDR2 YFSETQ. In nucleotides, the CDR3 is TGCGCCAGCAGCTGGAACAGGGCTGCTAATGAAAAACTGTTTTTT. Translated: CASSWNRAANEKLFF.

Only one count was recorded for this clone. The CDR3 bases are TGTGCCAGCAGCTTAGATGGGACAGGGAATAACGAGCAGTACTTC. This gives the protein CASSLDGTGNNEQYF. This chain links TRBV7-8 with TRBJ2-7, with TRBD1 matching over 9 bases. Germline values: CDR1 SGHVS, CDR2 FQNEAQ. CDR3 length: 15 amino acids. Trimming at V came to 1 base and at J to 5 bases, leaving 6 bases not matched to a gene.

J is TRBJ2-3 and V is TRBV7-9; D not certain. The CDR3 is 14 residues long. CDR1 is SEHNR, CDR2 FQNEAQ, per germline (reference sequence). Trimming pared 5 bases from V and 0 bases from J, leaving 9 bases between. Here the CDR3 DNA reads TGTGCCAGCAGCGCCCGCGGCAGCACAGATACGCAGTATTTT. Translation gives CASSARGSTDTQYF.